These 22 T cell receptor beta chains share one sample of origin, sequenced in a study of T cell responses to AZD1222 COVID-19 vaccine. Generated by immunoSEQ multiplex PCR, the TCRdb table keeps only in-frame clones and is missing some. The sample lists about 190,000 clones, approximately 91% occurring once. Sequencing was performed on peripheral blood, taken on day 0 of AZD1222 vaccination. Source of these receptors: an adult in good health.

The chain employs TRBV19 and TRBJ2-7; D is ambiguous. This CDR3 is 14 amino acids long. V was shortened by 3 bases and J by 3 bases, with 12 bases between the two germline ends. The germline CDR1 and CDR2 sequences are LNHDA and SQIVND (reference sequence). CDR3 nucleotides: TGTGCCAGTAGTATTCGGCACAACGGCTACGAGCAGTACTTC. Translation: CASSIRHNGYEQYF.

The V gene is TRBV2, the J gene TRBJ2-7, with TRBD2 matching 10 bases. This CDR3 is built from 18 residues. CDR1 and CDR2 from the germline V gene are SNHLY and FYNNEI. V dropped 5 bases and J dropped 2; count of bases not matched to a gene: 15. CDR3 region: CASSRGTSALTSTYEQYF. In DNA, the CDR3 is TGTGCCAGCAGTCGCGGGACTAGCGCTCTCACCTCCACCTACGAGCAGTACTTC.

The J gene is TRBJ1-2, the V gene TRBV5-6; tentative D call: TRBD1 (6 bases). The CDR3 has 14 residues. The germline V gene has CDR1 SGHDT and CDR2 YYEEEE. The V end was cut by 4 bases, the J end by 8 bases, with 18 bases between. CDR3 sequence (DNA): TGTGCCAGCAGCCCAGGGGAGGGCCATTGGGGCTACACCTTC. Encoded protein: CASSPGEGHWGYTF.

The chain combines TRBV27 with TRBJ2-3; D possibly matches TRBD1 or TRBD2 (5 bases each). The V end was cut by 4 bases, the J end by 4 bases, with 12 bases between. This CDR3 region has 14 residues. The germline V gene has CDR1 MNHEY and CDR2 SMNVEV (reference sequence). Written as DNA, the CDR3 is TGTGCCAGCAGTTCGCCCAGGGACCCAGATACGCAGTATTTT. It translates to CASSSPRDPDTQYF.

The J gene is TRBJ2-7, the V gene TRBV28, with D perhaps TRBD1 (6 bases). This CDR3 contains 13 residues. The germline V and J ends were trimmed by 7 bases and 2 bases, with 12 bases remaining between them. Germline CDR1 is MDHEN and CDR2 is SYDVKM. CDR3 sequence reads: CASTRTAAYEQYF. The CDR3 DNA reads as TGTGCCAGCACCAGGACAGCTGCCTACGAGCAGTACTTC.

The genes are TRBV1 and TRBJ2-7; whether TRBD2, the table's D call, matches the DNA was not checked. TRBV1 is flagged as a pseudogene. The CDR3 runs 17 residues. CDR3 region: CTSSPRRAGLNSYEQYF. CDR3 bases: TGCACCAGCAGCCCCCGCAGGGCGGGGCTAAACTCCTACGAGCAGTACTTC.

The chain combines TRBV7-3 with TRBJ2-1; unclear D gene. The CDR3 spans 15 residues. Trimming cost V 4 bases and J 8 bases, with 18 bases left between them. Germline V gene sequence: CDR1 SGHTA, CDR2 FQGTGA. This chain's CDR3 is CASSSSRTAADEQFF. The CDR3 nucleotides read TGTGCCAGCAGCTCCTCCAGGACCGCGGCGGATGAGCAGTTCTTC.

This sequence joins TRBV18 and TRBJ1-1; 9 nucleotides align to TRBD1. Germline V gene data show CDR1 as KGHSH and CDR2 as LQKENI. V trimming: 4 bases; J trimming: 1 base; junction bases outside the gene matches: 4. The CDR3 has 15 amino acids. The CDR3 protein is CASSLATGGNTEAFF. CDR3 in DNA: TGTGCCAGCTCACTAGCGACAGGGGGGAACACTGAAGCTTTCTTT.

CDR3 sequence: CASSHLIRSEQFF. CDR3 sequence (DNA): TGTGCCAGCAGCCACCTAATTAGGAGCGAGCAGTTCTTC. This sequence joins TRBV9 and TRBJ2-1; D unclear. The CDR3 totals 13 residues. The germline CDR1 and CDR2 sequences are SGDLS and YYNGEE. Trimming removed 4 bases at V and 10 bases at J, with 15 bases between. Using reference TRBV9 and TRBJ2-1 for the parts outside the CDR3, the full variable domain is DSGVTQTPKHLITATGQRVTLRCSPRSGDLSVYWYQQSLDQGLQFLIQYYNGEERAKGNILERFSAQQFPDLHSELNLSSLELGDSALYFCASSHLIRSEQFFGPGTRLTVL.

This chain connects TRBV12-5 to TRBJ2-7; the D is unclear. V was shortened by 4 bases and J by 2 bases, with 9 bases between the two germline ends. Germline-derived CDR1 and CDR2 are LGHNT and FRNRAP. CDR3 size: 13 residues. As DNA, the CDR3 is TGTGCTAGTGGTTGGCAGGCGACCTACGAGCAGTACTTC. Translating it yields CASGWQATYEQYF. The whole variable domain, remainder taken from reference TRBV12-5 and TRBJ2-7, is DARVTQTPRHKVTEMGQEVTMRCQPILGHNTVFWYRQTMMQGLELLAYFRNRAPLDDSGMPKDRFSAEMPDATLATLKIQPSEPRDSAVYFCASGWQATYEQYFGPGTRLTVT.

This chain joins TRBV28 and TRBJ1-2; the D is unclear. V shed 3 bases and J shed 4 bases, with 15 bases lying between them. The CDR3 sequence is 15 residues long. Per the germline V gene, CDR1 is MDHEN and CDR2 is SYDVKM. CDR3 coding DNA: TGTGCCAGCAGTTTCCCCAGGTTGGATGGCTATGGCTACACCTTC. Its translation is CASSFPRLDGYGYTF.

The V gene is TRBV5-1, the J gene TRBJ1-5; 7 bases map to TRBD1. The CDR3 covers 15 residues. Trimming took 3 bases from V and 6 from J; bases not matched to a gene: 9. Germline values: CDR1 SGHRS, CDR2 YFSETQ. For the CDR3, the DNA is TGCGCCAGCAGCTGGTGGACAGGCGGGGGTCAGCCCCAGCATTTT. Protein sequence: CASSWWTGGGQPQHF.

The DNA for the CDR3 is TGTGCCAGCAGCTCAAGCCGGGACACCGGACCGCTTGAGCAGTTCTTC. Its protein is CASSSSRDTGPLEQFF. This rearrangement joins TRBV7-9 to TRBJ2-1; D perhaps matches TRBD1 (6 bases). CDR3 size: 16 residues. Trimming pared 4 bases from V and 9 bases from J, leaving 22 bases between. Germline CDR1 and CDR2: SEHNR and FQNEAQ (reference sequence). The complete variable domain, with remaining parts taken from reference TRBV7-9 and TRBJ2-1, reads DTGVSQNPRHKITKRGQNVTFRCDPISEHNRLYWYRQTLGQGPEFLTYFQNEAQLEKSRLLSDRFSAERPKGSFSTLEIQRTEQGDSAMYLCASSSSRDTGPLEQFFGPGTRLTVL.

The gene calls are TRBV27 and TRBJ1-2; no clear D gene. The CDR3 runs to 14 residues. CDR1 and CDR2 (germline): MNHEY, SMNVEV (reference sequence). Between the trimmed V and J ends, which lost 10 bases and 0 bases, there was a span of 15 bases. DNA for the CDR3: TGTGCCACCCAGTCTCTACGAGCTAACTATGGCTACACCTTC. It encodes CATQSLRANYGYTF.

This clone was counted once. The chain links TRBV9 to TRBJ2-5; TRBD2 is a possible D gene (5 bases). The germline V gene encodes CDR1 SGDLS and CDR2 YYNGEE. CDR3 length equals 15 residues. V was pared by 1 base and J by 2 bases, with 12 bases between. The CDR3 loop reads CASSVSGAEQETQYF. For the CDR3, the DNA is TGTGCCAGCAGCGTAAGTGGAGCGGAACAAGAGACCCAGTACTTC.

This chain links TRBV19 with TRBJ2-2, with TRBD1 matching 8 bases. The V gene end was trimmed by 2 bases and the J gene end by 5 bases; junction bases not matched to a gene: 1. The germline gives CDR1 LNHDA, CDR2 SQIVND (reference sequence). The length of the CDR3 is 14 residues. CDR3 in amino acids: CASSIQGATGELFF. The CDR3 coding sequence is TGTGCCAGTAGTATACAGGGGGCAACCGGGGAGCTGTTTTTT. Full variable domain (rest looked up from reference TRBV19 and TRBJ2-2): DGGITQSPKYLFRKEGQNVTLSCEQNLNHDAMYWYRQDPGQGLRLIYYSQIVNDFQKGDIAEGYSVSREKKESFPLTVTSAQKNPTAFYLCASSIQGATGELFFGEGSRLTVL.

The V call is TRBV25-1, the J call TRBJ2-7; tentatively, D is TRBD1 (6 bases). The CDR3 is made up of 13 amino acids. The V gene's germline CDR1 is MGHDK and CDR2 SYGVNS. Trimming shortened V by 5 bases and J by 3 bases, and 11 bases separated the two germline ends. The CDR3 coding sequence is TGTGCCAGCAGTCAGACAGGACACTACGAGCAGTACTTC. Encoded protein: CASSQTGHYEQYF.

This clone has just one count. The chain joins TRBV20-1 to TRBJ1-4; tentative D call: TRBD1 (6 bases). Looked up from germline, CDR1 is DFQATT and CDR2 is SNEGSKA (reference sequence). The CDR3 sequence is 16 residues long. The V end lost 3 bases, the J end lost 3 bases, and 17 bases lay between the germline ends. This CDR3 is CSASGASDSSNEKLFF. As DNA, the CDR3 is TGCAGTGCTAGTGGCGCCTCGGACAGCTCTAATGAAAAACTGTTTTTT.

The sample holds a few counts of this clone. This sequence joins TRBV6-1 and TRBJ2-7, with unresolved D. The CDR3 runs to 14 residues. The germline gives CDR1 MNHNS, CDR2 SASEGT. V was shortened by 3 bases and J by 3 bases, with 12 bases between the two germline ends. CDR3 region: CASSDIAENYEQYF. CDR3 nucleotide sequence: TGTGCCAGCAGTGATATCGCGGAGAACTACGAGCAGTACTTC.

The V gene is TRBV11-2, the J gene TRBJ2-7; D gene unclear. The CDR3 loop spans 14 amino acids. The ends were cut back, 6 bases at V and 0 bases at J, with 12 bases in the middle. Looked up from germline, CDR1 is SGHAT and CDR2 is FQNNGV. The CDR3 nucleotides are TGTGCCAGCAGTTCGGACCCCAGCTCCTACGAGCAGTACTTC. This encodes CASSSDPSSYEQYF.

This clone was picked up a small number of times. This chain links TRBV10-2 with TRBJ2-7; tentatively, D is TRBD1 (6 bases). The CDR3 is 13 amino acids. V was shortened by 0 bases and J by 6 bases, with 9 bases between the two germline ends. CDR1 is WSHSY, CDR2 SAAADI, per germline. CDR3 sequence: CASSESLGGEQYF. DNA of the CDR3: TGCGCCAGCAGTGAGTCGTTAGGGGGCGAGCAGTACTTC.

The rearrangement links TRBV21-1 to TRBJ1-4; the tabulated D call, TRBD1, remains unverified against the DNA. TRBV21-1 is shown as a pseudogene. The CDR3 has 14 residues. The CDR3 spells CASSSRQGGEKLFF. The CDR3, as DNA: TGTGCCAGCAGCAGTCGACAGGGGGGCGAAAAACTGTTTTTT.